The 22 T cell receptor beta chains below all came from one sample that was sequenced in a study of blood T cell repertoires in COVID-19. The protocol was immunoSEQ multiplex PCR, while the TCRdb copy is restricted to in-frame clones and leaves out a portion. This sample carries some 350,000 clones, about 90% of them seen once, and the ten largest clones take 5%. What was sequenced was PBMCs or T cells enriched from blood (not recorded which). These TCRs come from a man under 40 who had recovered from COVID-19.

CDR3 DNA: TGTGCCAGCAGTTACTCCAGCGGGGGGGCCAATGAGCAGTTCTTC. Amino acid sequence: CASSYSSGGANEQFF. The V gene is TRBV6-5, the J gene TRBJ2-1; the match to TRBD2 covers 10 bases. After removal of 0 bases from V and 6 bases from J, the junction contained 2 bases not matched to a gene. The CDR3 extends over 15 amino acids. From germline, CDR1 is MNHEY and CDR2 SVGAGI.

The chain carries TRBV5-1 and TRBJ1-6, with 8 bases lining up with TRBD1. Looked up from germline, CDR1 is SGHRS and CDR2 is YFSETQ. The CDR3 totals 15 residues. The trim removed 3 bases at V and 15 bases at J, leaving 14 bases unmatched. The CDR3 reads CASSSPEQGVGVLHF. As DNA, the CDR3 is TGCGCCAGCAGCTCTCCAGAACAGGGGGTAGGAGTCCTCCACTTT.

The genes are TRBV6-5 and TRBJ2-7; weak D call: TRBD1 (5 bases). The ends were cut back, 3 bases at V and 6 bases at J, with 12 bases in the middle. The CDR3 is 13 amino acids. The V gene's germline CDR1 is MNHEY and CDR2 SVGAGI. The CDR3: CASSYSGATEQYF. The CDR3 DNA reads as TGTGCCAGCAGTTATAGTGGGGCCACCGAGCAGTACTTC.

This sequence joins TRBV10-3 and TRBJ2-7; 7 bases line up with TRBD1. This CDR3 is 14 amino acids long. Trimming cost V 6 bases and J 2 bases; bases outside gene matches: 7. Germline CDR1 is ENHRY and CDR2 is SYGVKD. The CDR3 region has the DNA TGTGCCATCAGAGACTCAGGGGGTCCCTACGAGCAGTACTTC. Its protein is CAIRDSGGPYEQYF.

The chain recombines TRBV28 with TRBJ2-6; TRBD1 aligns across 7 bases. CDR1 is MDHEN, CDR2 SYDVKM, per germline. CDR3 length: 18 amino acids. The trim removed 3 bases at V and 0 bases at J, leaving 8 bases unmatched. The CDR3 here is CASSLSGQPHSGANVLTF. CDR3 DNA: TGTGCCAGCAGTTTGTCGGGACAGCCACACTCTGGGGCCAACGTCCTGACTTTC.

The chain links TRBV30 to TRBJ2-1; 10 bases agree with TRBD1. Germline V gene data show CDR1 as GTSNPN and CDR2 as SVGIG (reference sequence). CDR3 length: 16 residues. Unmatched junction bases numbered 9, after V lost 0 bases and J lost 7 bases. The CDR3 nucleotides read TGTGCCTGGAGTGTGAAAACGGGACAGGGGAATAATGAGCAGTTCTTC. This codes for CAWSVKTGQGNNEQFF. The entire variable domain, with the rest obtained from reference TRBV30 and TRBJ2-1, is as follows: SQTIHQWPATLVQPVGSPLSLECTVEGTSNPNLYWYRQAAGRGLQLLFYSVGIGQISSEVPQNLSASRPQDRQFILSSKKLLLSDSGFYLCAWSVKTGQGNNEQFFGPGTRLTVL.

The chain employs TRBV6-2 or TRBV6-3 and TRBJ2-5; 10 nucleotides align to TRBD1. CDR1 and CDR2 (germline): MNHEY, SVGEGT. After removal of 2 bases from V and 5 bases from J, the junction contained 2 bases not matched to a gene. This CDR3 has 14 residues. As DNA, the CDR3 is TGTGCCAGCAGTTACGGGACAGGGGTTGAGACCCAGTACTTC. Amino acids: CASSYGTGVETQYF.

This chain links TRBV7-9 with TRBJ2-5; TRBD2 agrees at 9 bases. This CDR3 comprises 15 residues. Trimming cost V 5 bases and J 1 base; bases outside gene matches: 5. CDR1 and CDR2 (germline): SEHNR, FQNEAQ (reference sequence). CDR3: CASSNLAGPQETQYF. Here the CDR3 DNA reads TGTGCCAGCAGCAATCTAGCGGGGCCCCAAGAGACCCAGTACTTC.

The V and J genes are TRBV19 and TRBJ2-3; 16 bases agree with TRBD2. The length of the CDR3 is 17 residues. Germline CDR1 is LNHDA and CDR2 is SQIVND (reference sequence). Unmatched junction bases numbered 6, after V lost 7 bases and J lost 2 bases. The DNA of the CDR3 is TGTGCCAGTACCCCGGGACTAGCGGGGGGGTACACAGATACGCAGTATTTT. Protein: CASTPGLAGGYTDTQYF.

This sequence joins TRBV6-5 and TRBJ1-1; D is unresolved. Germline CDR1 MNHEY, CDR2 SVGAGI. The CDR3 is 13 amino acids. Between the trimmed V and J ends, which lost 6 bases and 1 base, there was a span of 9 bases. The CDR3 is CASRDSGNTEAFF. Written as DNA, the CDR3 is TGTGCCAGCAGGGATTCAGGGAACACTGAAGCTTTCTTT.

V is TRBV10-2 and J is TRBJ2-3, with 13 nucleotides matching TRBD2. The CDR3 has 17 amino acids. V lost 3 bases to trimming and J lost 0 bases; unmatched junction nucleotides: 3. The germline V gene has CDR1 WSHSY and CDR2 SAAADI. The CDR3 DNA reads TGCGCCAGCAGTGATACTAGCGGGGGGGTTAGCACAGATACGCAGTATTTT. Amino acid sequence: CASSDTSGGVSTDTQYF.

DNA of the CDR3: TGCGCCAGCAGCTCTCTGGGACAGGGGGTATCAGGGGCCAACGTCCTGACTTTC. Protein sequence: CASSSLGQGVSGANVLTF. V usage is TRBV5-1 and J usage is TRBJ2-6; TRBD1 agrees at 11 bases. Germline values: CDR1 SGHRS, CDR2 YFSETQ. The CDR3 is 18 residues long. The junction had 9 bases not matched to a gene; V was cut back by 3 bases and J by 4 bases. Together with reference TRBV5-1 and TRBJ2-6, the CDR3 gives the full variable domain: KAGVTQTPRYLIKTRGQQVTLSCSPISGHRSVSWYQQTPGQGLQFLFEYFSETQRNKGNFPGRFSGRQFSNSRSEMNVSTLELGDSALYLCASSSLGQGVSGANVLTFGAGSRLTVL.

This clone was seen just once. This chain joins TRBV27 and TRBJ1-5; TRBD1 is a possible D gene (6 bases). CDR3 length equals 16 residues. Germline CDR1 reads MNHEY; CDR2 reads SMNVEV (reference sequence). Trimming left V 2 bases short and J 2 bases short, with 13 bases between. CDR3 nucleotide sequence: TGTGCCAGCAGTTTAACAGGGCGGGTTGGCAATCAGCCCCAGCATTTT. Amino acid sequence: CASSLTGRVGNQPQHF.

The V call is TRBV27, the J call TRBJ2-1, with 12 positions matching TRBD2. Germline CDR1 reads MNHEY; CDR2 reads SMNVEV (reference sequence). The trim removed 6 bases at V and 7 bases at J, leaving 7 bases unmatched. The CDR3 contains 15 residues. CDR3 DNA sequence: TGTGCCAGCAGCCGCCTAGCGGGGGGGAAAAATGAGCAGTTCTTC. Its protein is CASSRLAGGKNEQFF.

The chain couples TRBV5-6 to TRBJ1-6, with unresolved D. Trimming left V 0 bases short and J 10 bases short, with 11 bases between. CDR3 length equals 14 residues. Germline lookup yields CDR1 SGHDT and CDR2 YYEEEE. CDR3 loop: CASSLGRGGSPLHF. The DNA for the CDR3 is TGTGCCAGCAGCTTGGGACGAGGCGGATCACCCCTCCACTTT.

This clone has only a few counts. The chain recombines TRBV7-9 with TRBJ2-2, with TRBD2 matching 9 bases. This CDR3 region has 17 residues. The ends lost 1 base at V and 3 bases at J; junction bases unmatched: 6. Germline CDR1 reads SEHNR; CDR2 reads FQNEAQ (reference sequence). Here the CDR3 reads CASSLGASGAYTGELFF. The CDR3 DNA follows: TGTGCCAGCAGCTTAGGTGCTAGCGGGGCATACACCGGGGAGCTGTTTTTT.

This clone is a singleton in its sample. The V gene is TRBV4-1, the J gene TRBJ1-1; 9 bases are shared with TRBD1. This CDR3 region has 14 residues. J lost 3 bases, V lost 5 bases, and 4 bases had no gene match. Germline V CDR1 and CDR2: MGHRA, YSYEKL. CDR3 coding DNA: TGCGCCAGCAGCTTCCGGGACAGGGACACTGAAGCTTTCTTT. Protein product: CASSFRDRDTEAFF.

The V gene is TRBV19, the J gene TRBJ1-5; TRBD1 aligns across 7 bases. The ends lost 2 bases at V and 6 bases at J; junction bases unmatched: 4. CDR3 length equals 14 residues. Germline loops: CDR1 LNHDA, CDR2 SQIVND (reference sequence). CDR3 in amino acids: CASSIRGGGQPQHF. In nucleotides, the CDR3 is TGTGCCAGTAGTATAAGAGGGGGCGGTCAGCCCCAGCATTTT.

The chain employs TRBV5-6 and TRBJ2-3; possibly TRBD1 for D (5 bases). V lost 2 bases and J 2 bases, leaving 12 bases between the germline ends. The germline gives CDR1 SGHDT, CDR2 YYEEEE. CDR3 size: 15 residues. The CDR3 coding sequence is TGTGCCAGCAGCTTTGACCTAGGGGTCACAGATACGCAGTATTTT. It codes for CASSFDLGVTDTQYF.

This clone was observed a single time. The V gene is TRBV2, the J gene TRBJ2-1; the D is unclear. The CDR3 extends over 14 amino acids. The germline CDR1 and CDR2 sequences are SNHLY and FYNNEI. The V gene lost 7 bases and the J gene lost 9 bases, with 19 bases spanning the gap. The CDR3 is CASTRQTSKGEQFF. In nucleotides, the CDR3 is TGTGCCAGCACGAGGCAGACGTCGAAAGGTGAGCAGTTCTTC.

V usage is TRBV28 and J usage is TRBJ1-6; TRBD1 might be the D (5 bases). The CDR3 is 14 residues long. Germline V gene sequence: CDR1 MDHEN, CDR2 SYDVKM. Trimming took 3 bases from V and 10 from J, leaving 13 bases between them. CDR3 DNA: TGTGCCAGCAGTTTGGGGGGATTAGGATCACCCCTCCACTTT. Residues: CASSLGGLGSPLHF.

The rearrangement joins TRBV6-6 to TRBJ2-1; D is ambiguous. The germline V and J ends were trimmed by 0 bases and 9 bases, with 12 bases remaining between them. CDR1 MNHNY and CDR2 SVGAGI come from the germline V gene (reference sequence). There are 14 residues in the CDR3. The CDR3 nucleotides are TGTGCCAGCAGTTACTCGATGGAGCCCGGTGAGCAGTTCTTC. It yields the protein CASSYSMEPGEQFF.